The source of this T cell receptor (beta chain) is a study of beta chain features in type 1 diabetes. All of the isolated RNA was reverse transcribed, so expressed TCRB transcripts were sequenced. TCRdb keeps only in-frame clones here, not all; method: immunoSEQ multiplex PCR. The sample holds hundreds of thousands of clones, roughly 16% seen once. Sequenced input: naive CD4+ T cells from blood. This clonotype originated in a man younger than 35 in good health.

The CDR3 nucleotides read TGCAGTGCTAGCCCCCGCTACGAGCAGTACTTC. It encodes CSASPRYEQYF. The chain carries TRBV20-1 and TRBJ2-7, with no clear D. This CDR3 spans 11 amino acids. The V gene lost 3 bases and the J gene lost 3 bases, with 6 bases spanning the gap. CDR1 and CDR2 from the germline V gene are DFQATT and SNEGSKA (reference sequence).